This TCR beta chain was captured by sequencing in a study of T cell responses to AZD1222 COVID-19 vaccine. The overall study: Both about-4-week and about-12-week second-dose recipients were combined. Study results and limitations: With dominance at 160-218 and 743-854, vaccine-associated CD4 TCRs spanned spike.

This clone appeared once. Antigen: not known. Measured with immunoSEQ multiplex PCR; TCRdb has only the in-frame clones, and not every one. The profile shows roughly 150,000 clones, 80% to 90% of them singletons. V lost 1 base and J 6 bases, leaving 7 bases between the germline ends. CDR1 is SGHKS, CDR2 YYEKEE, per germline (reference sequence). There are 13 residues in the CDR3. Sequenced here: peripheral blood, sampled on day 0 of AZD1222 vaccination. The sequence derives from an adult in good health. J is TRBJ2-2 and V is TRBV5-5, with a possible D match to TRBD1 (6 bases). The CDR3 region is CASSLTGPGELFF. CDR3 DNA sequence: TGTGCCAGCAGCTTGACAGGGCCCGGGGAGCTGTTTTTT. The full variable domain, its missing parts supplied by reference TRBV5-5 and TRBJ2-2, is DAGVTQSPTHLIKTRGQQVTLRCSPISGHKSVSWYQQVLGQGPQFIFQYYEKEERGRGNFPDRFSARQFPNYSSELNVNALLLGDSALYLCASSLTGPGELFFGEGSRLTVL.